This is a list of T cell receptor beta chains from one sample in a study of blood T cell repertoires in COVID-19. The table came from immunoSEQ multiplex PCR; TCRdb's copy has only in-frame clones and leaves some out. The sample lists tens of thousands of clones, roughly 87% occurring once. The sequenced sample was peripheral blood. The receptors were sampled from a man in his forties with COVID-19, enrolled during active disease. The CDR3 runs from the conserved cysteine through the conserved F or W. The order of the fields is V gene, CDR3 length, J gene, D gene, clone size, CDR3 DNA, CDR3 protein. The D gene is left open where the match is weak. Size is stated for part of the rows, as once, few or many counts, or as a class when the clone is expanded.

TRBV2	13	TRBJ1-1	TRBD1	-	TGTGCCAGCAGGCGGGACAGCCAAGGGGAAGCTTTCTTT	CASRRDSQGEAFF
TRBV29-1	19	TRBJ2-1	-	-	TGCAGCGTTGAAGATCTGAGATTTTGGGGGGACGTTTCCTACAATGAGCAGTTCTTC	CSVEDLRFWGDVSYNEQFF
TRBV6-1	13	TRBJ1-5	-	-	TGTGCCAGCAGTGAGAGGGCCGGTCAGCCCCAGCATTTT	CASSERAGQPQHF
TRBV29-1	10	TRBJ2-5	-	-	TGCAGCGTTGAGGAAGGGGCCCAGTACTTC	CSVEEGAQYF
TRBV11-2	14	TRBJ1-1	-	-	TGTGCCAGCAGCTTACTGGGGCCTAACACTGAAGCTTTCTTT	CASSLLGPNTEAFF
TRBV10-2	15	TRBJ2-3	-	-	TGCGCCAGCAGTGATCAGGGGAGTTTCACAGATACGCAGTATTTT	CASSDQGSFTDTQYF
TRBV28	16	TRBJ1-4	TRBD1	-	TGTGCCAGCAGGTTGGCCAGGACAGGGGGTTTTGAAAAACTGTTTTTT	CASRLARTGGFEKLFF
TRBV6-6	14	TRBJ2-1	TRBD1	-	TGTGCCAGCAGTTACGGACAGGGGGCCAATGAGCAGTTCTTC	CASSYGQGANEQFF
TRBV7-9	12	TRBJ2-2	-	-	TGTGCCAGCGACAAGAACACCGGGGAGCTGTTTTTT	CASDKNTGELFF
TRBV4-1	14	TRBJ2-7	-	-	TGCGCCAGCAGCCAAATCAATGGAGGCGACGAGCAGTACTTC	CASSQINGGDEQYF
TRBV12-5	14	TRBJ2-3	-	-	TGTGCTAGTGGTTATGGCGGGATCTCAGATACGCAGTATTTT	CASGYGGISDTQYF
TRBV5-5	16	TRBJ2-7	TRBD1	-	TGTGCCAGCAGCTTGTTACTCACAGGGGCTTCCTACGAGCAGTACTTC	CASSLLLTGASYEQYF
TRBV4-1	17	TRBJ1-5	TRBD1	-	TGCGCCAGCAGCCAAACAGGGGCCTCCGGGGCCAATCAGCCCCAGCATTTT	CASSQTGASGANQPQHF
TRBV18	17	TRBJ2-7	TRBD2	-	TGTGCCAGCTCACCATTGGGAGCGGGAAGGACTCCCTACGAGCAGTACTTC	CASSPLGAGRTPYEQYF
TRBV19	15	TRBJ1-3	TRBD1	once	TGTGCCAGTAGTATCCTGGCAGGGGGAGGAAACACCATATATTTT	CASSILAGGGNTIYF
TRBV2	15	TRBJ1-4	-	-	TGTGCCAGCAGTGAGTCCGCAGCAACTAATGAAAAACTGTTTTTT	CASSESAATNEKLFF
TRBV29-1	13	TRBJ2-3	-	-	TGCAGCGTTGATAAGCAGGGCTCAGATACGCAGTATTTT	CSVDKQGSDTQYF
TRBV5-6	14	TRBJ1-4	-	-	TGTGCCAGCAGCTCCTGGACAGCTAATGAAAAACTGTTTTTT	CASSSWTANEKLFF
TRBV24-1	16	TRBJ2-5	TRBD2	-	TGTGCCACCAGTGATTTTCTAGCGGGAGGTCAAGAGACCCAGTACTTC	CATSDFLAGGQETQYF
TRBV6-5	12	TRBJ2-7	TRBD1	-	TGTGCCAGCAGGCCCGGGACAGGGGAGCAGTACTTC	CASRPGTGEQYF
TRBV5-1	17	TRBJ2-1	TRBD1	few	TGCGCCAGCAGCTTACGCGCACAGGGGCCGTCTTACAATGAGCAGTTCTTC	CASSLRAQGPSYNEQFF
TRBV9	15	TRBJ2-2	-	-	TGTGCCAGCAGCCCCAGGGATTCGAACACCGGGGAGCTGTTTTTT	CASSPRDSNTGELFF
TRBV4-1	15	TRBJ1-2	-	-	TGCGCCAGCAGCCAAGCTGCGTTTACAGGGAATGGCTACACCTTC	CASSQAAFTGNGYTF
TRBV30	15	TRBJ1-6	TRBD1	-	TGTGCCTGGAGCCCCGGACAGGGTCCCAATTCACCCCTCCACTTT	CAWSPGQGPNSPLHF
TRBV20-1	15	TRBJ1-5	TRBD1	-	TGCAGTGCTAGTTTCTCGACAGGGTTAAATCAGCCCCAGCATTTT	CSASFSTGLNQPQHF
TRBV7-9	17	TRBJ2-5	-	-	TGTGCCAGCAGCCCCGGACAGGGAGGGGGACTACAAGAGACCCAGTACTTC	CASSPGQGGGLQETQYF
TRBV5-1	17	TRBJ2-7	-	once	TGCGCCAGCAGCTTGGAACCCCAGGGATCTAGGACCTACGAGCAGTACTTC	CASSLEPQGSRTYEQYF
TRBV7-3	15	TRBJ1-4	-	-	TGTGCCAGCGGCCAGAGGAGGGATAGCGGTGAAAAACTGTTTTTT	CASGQRRDSGEKLFF
TRBV19	18	TRBJ1-4	-	-	TGTGCCAGTACCCCCAGGGGAGTTTTTGATGCAACTAATGAAAAACTGTTTTTT	CASTPRGVFDATNEKLFF
TRBV15	15	TRBJ1-6	TRBD1	-	TGTGCCACCAGCAGAGATGCCAGGGGGCAAACACCCCTCCACTTT	CATSRDARGQTPLHF
TRBV25-1	14	TRBJ1-1	TRBD1	-	TGTGCCAGCAGTCCGGGACAGGTGAACACTGAAGCTTTCTTT	CASSPGQVNTEAFF
TRBV11-3	14	TRBJ2-3	TRBD1	once	TGTGCCAGCAGCCTCCGGACAGGGCAAGATACGCAGTATTTT	CASSLRTGQDTQYF
TRBV7-9	15	TRBJ2-1	TRBD2	-	TGTGCCAGCAGACTAGCGGGGAGCTCCTACAATGAGCAGTTCTTC	CASRLAGSSYNEQFF
TRBV9	13	TRBJ2-5	-	-	TGTGCCAGCAGCGTAGATGGGGGGGAGACCCAGTACTTC	CASSVDGGETQYF
TRBV28	20	TRBJ1-5	-	-	TGTGCCAGCAGTCAACGACCAGGGGCGCTTCCCAGACATAGCAATCAGCCCCAGCATTTT	CASSQRPGALPRHSNQPQHF
TRBV3-1/TRBV3-2	15	TRBJ1-6	TRBD1	-	TGTGCCAGCAGCCCAACCGGGACAGCGGTCGGGCACCTCCACTTT	CASSPTGTAVGHLHF
TRBV7-8	17	TRBJ2-3	TRBD2	-	TGTGCCAGCAGCACAGGGAAGCGGGGGGGCAGCACAGATACGCAGTATTTT	CASSTGKRGGSTDTQYF
TRBV27	15	TRBJ2-7	-	-	TGTGCCAGCAGTTTTACAGCTGTGAGCTCCTACGAGCAGTACTTC	CASSFTAVSSYEQYF
TRBV5-6	14	TRBJ1-2	-	-	TGTGCCAGCAGCTCATATTCTCAGGGTCCCGGCTACACCTTC	CASSSYSQGPGYTF
TRBV5-1	16	TRBJ2-2	TRBD1	-	TGCGCCAGCAGCTTGGAACAGGGGGCTCTCACCGGGGAGCTGTTTTTT	CASSLEQGALTGELFF
TRBV7-9	16	TRBJ2-5	-	-	TGTGCCAGCAGTTTCTTCGGGACACCCTTCTTAGAGACCCAGTACTTC	CASSFFGTPFLETQYF
TRBV3-1/TRBV3-2	14	TRBJ1-5	-	-	TGTGCCAGCAGCCAAGATGTAATCGATCAGCCCCAGCATTTT	CASSQDVIDQPQHF
TRBV6-5	14	TRBJ1-1	-	-	TGTGCCAGCAGCGACCGTAGTAGGGGCACTGAAGCTTTCTTT	CASSDRSRGTEAFF
TRBV5-1	15	TRBJ2-3	TRBD1	-	TGCGCCAGCAGCCAGACAGGGGAGAGCACAGATACGCAGTATTTT	CASSQTGESTDTQYF
TRBV5-1	15	TRBJ1-2	TRBD1	-	TGCGCCAGCAGCGGAAGCGGGACAGGGGGGTATGGCTACACCTTC	CASSGSGTGGYGYTF
TRBV7-9	14	TRBJ1-4	TRBD1	-	TGTGCCAGCAGCTCGGGACAGCGAAATGAAAAACTGTTTTTT	CASSSGQRNEKLFF